The 5 T cell receptor beta chains reported below all come from one sample, sequenced in a study of identical twins. One entry per CDR3 protein results from TCRdb running MiXCR on the 5' RACE reads. The repertoire has some 1,600,000 distinct CDR3 sequences, around 29% of them found once; the top ten carry over 0.25%. Sequenced sample: cord blood. The receptor set was obtained from a newborn girl in good health.

This chain uses TRBV5-1 with TRBJ2-4; 9 bases align to TRBD1. Germline CDR1 SGHRS, CDR2 YFSETQ. The CDR3 covers 16 residues. The V gene end was trimmed by 4 bases and the J gene end by 7 bases; junction bases not matched to a gene: 12. The chain's CDR3 is CASSPRGRDRANIQYF. The CDR3 coding sequence is TGCGCCAGCAGCCCCCGGGGTCGGGACAGGGCTAACATTCAGTACTTC.

The chain couples TRBV5-1 to TRBJ1-1; D gene ambiguous. Trimming pared 5 bases from V and 7 bases from J, leaving 6 bases between. Per the germline V gene, CDR1 is SGHRS and CDR2 is YFSETQ. The CDR3 spans 10 residues. CDR3 protein: CASRAREAFF. CDR3 coding DNA: TGCGCCAGCAGGGCCCGTGAAGCTTTCTTT. Drawing the rest from reference TRBV5-1 and TRBJ1-1, the complete variable domain is KAGVTQTPRYLIKTRGQQVTLSCSPISGHRSVSWYQQTPGQGLQFLFEYFSETQRNKGNFPGRFSGRQFSNSRSEMNVSTLELGDSALYLCASRAREAFFGQGTRLTVV.

This rearrangement joins TRBV20-1 to TRBJ2-5; tentative D call: TRBD2 (6 bases). Germline V gives CDR1 DFQATT, CDR2 SNEGSKA (reference sequence). Trimming removed 1 base from V and 11 bases from J, with 23 bases in between. The length of the CDR3 is 15 residues. The CDR3 DNA is TGCAGTGCTAGAGTAAAAGGGAGGTCCTACAATGAGCAGTACTTC. It yields the protein CSARVKGRSYNEQYF.

This clonotype came up once. The junction departs from germline at one end; a sequencing error may be responsible. V gene TRBV6-1 combines with J gene TRBJ2-3; 9 nucleotides align to TRBD1. The CDR3 length is 19 residues. CDR1 MNHNS and CDR2 SASEGT come from the germline V gene. CDR3 in amino acids: CASIPRQGGPYPSTDTRYF. Written as DNA, the CDR3 is TGTGCCAGCATCCCCCGACAGGGGGGCCCATATCCCAGCACAGATACGCGGTATTTT.

V is TRBV5-1 and J is TRBJ2-1; 10 bases map to TRBD1. The germline V gene has CDR1 SGHRS and CDR2 YFSETQ. J was trimmed by 10 bases and V by 4 bases; bases with no gene match: 8. The CDR3 is 14 amino acids. CDR3 region: CASSVRDRGYEQFF. CDR3 DNA sequence: TGCGCCAGCAGCGTAAGGGACAGGGGTTACGAGCAGTTCTTC.